This TCR beta chain was retrieved from a study of beta chain features in type 1 diabetes. Study-level points and caveats: Relative to healthy donors, patients appeared to have naive, central memory and Treg TCRB repertoires that were more similar. Using cDNA template may skew counts toward highly expressing activated cells. The analysis here could not establish whether HLA type shapes TCRB rearrangement. There was a moderate but significant shortening of TCRB CDR3s in all four CD4+ subsets of Type 1 diabetes patients. Type 1 diabetes patients showed fewer insertions and more deletions at VDJ junctions.

The investigators reverse transcribed all of the isolated RNA, so they sequenced expressed TCRB transcripts. Assay used: immunoSEQ multiplex PCR; TCRdb lists only in-frame clones, some missing. The profile shows a few hundred thousand clones, about 10% of them singletons. About this clone: Its target is unknown.

The CDR3 loop spans 15 amino acids. V lost 3 bases and J lost 6; bases outside the gene matches: 5. Germline V lookup: CDR1 SNHLY, CDR2 FYNNEI. The sample was central memory CD4+ T cells from blood. The sequence came from a young man with type 1 diabetes. This chain uses TRBV2 with TRBJ1-5; 10 bases match TRBD1. The CDR3 DNA sequence: TGTGCCAGCAGTGAGGAGACAGGGGGCGGTCAGCCCCAGCATTTT. Translated, it gives CASSEETGGGQPQHF. Filled out from reference TRBV2 and TRBJ1-5, the complete variable domain reads EPEVTQTPSHQVTQMGQEVILRCVPISNHLYFYWYRQILGQKVEFLVSFYNNEISEKSEIFDDQFSVERPDGSNFTLKIRSTKLEDSAMYFCASSEETGGGQPQHFGDGTRLSIL.